The rows below give T cell receptor beta chains drawn from one sample of a study of cytomegalovirus exposure and HLA in healthy donors. TCRdb's copy holds only in-frame clones and misses some; the assay was immunoSEQ multiplex PCR. The sample lists 170,000 or so clones, roughly 70% seen once, with 2.5% to 3.5% in the top ten. The sequenced sample was PBMCs. These receptor sequences come from a male donor in good health and CMV-seronegative. CDR3s include the opening cysteine and the closing phenylalanine or tryptophan. The D gene is left open where the match is weak. Expanded clones are given a class, and other clones once, few, many or no size at all.

D gene	V gene	clone size	J gene	CDR3 protein	CDR3 DNA
TRBD1	TRBV5-1	-	TRBJ1-5	CASSYGTVNQPQHF	TGCGCCAGCAGCTACGGGACAGTCAATCAGCCCCAGCATTTT
TRBD2	TRBV29-1	-	TRBJ2-3	CSVGLAGPTDTQYF	TGCAGCGTCGGACTAGCGGGTCCCACAGATACGCAGTATTTT
TRBD1	TRBV18	-	TRBJ2-1	CASSRGTGPYNEQFF	TGTGCCAGCTCACGGGGGACAGGCCCTTACAATGAGCAGTTCTTC
-	TRBV19	-	TRBJ1-3	CASSPGQTSGNTIYF	TGTGCCAGTAGCCCGGGACAAACCTCTGGAAACACCATATATTTT
TRBD1	TRBV27	-	TRBJ1-1	CASLAQGLNTEAFF	TGTGCCAGCCTCGCACAGGGGCTGAACACTGAAGCTTTCTTT
TRBD1	TRBV14	many	TRBJ1-2	CASSQGDRVNGYTF	TGTGCCAGCAGCCAAGGGGACAGAGTTAATGGCTACACCTTC
TRBD1	TRBV18	-	TRBJ1-5	CVSSLGQGDRNQPQHF	TGTGTCAGCTCACTGGGCCAGGGGGATCGCAATCAGCCCCAGCATTTT
-	TRBV28	-	TRBJ2-7	CASSTFLRGEQYF	TGTGCCAGCAGTACTTTCTTAAGGGGGGAGCAGTACTTC
-	TRBV2	-	TRBJ2-7	CASRDSPAYEQYF	TGTGCCAGCAGGGACTCCCCCGCCTACGAGCAGTACTTC
TRBD1	TRBV28	once	TRBJ1-2	CASSSGQGIYGYTF	TGTGCCAGCAGTTCGGGACAGGGAATATATGGCTACACCTTC
TRBD1	TRBV7-9	-	TRBJ1-1	CASSRDRVMNTEAFF	TGTGCCAGCAGCCGGGACAGGGTTATGAACACTGAAGCTTTCTTT
TRBD2	TRBV6-6	-	TRBJ2-1	CASSYVASGTNEQFF	TGTGCCAGCAGTTACGTGGCTAGCGGGACCAATGAGCAGTTCTTC
TRBD1	TRBV6-5	-	TRBJ1-3	CASSFTGGFGNTIYF	TGTGCCAGCAGTTTTACAGGGGGCTTTGGAAACACCATATATTTT
-	TRBV28	-	TRBJ2-5	CASTTLLEETQYF	TGTGCCAGCACCACTCTGTTAGAAGAGACCCAGTACTTC
TRBD1	TRBV6-5	-	TRBJ2-1	CASSYGTGNEQFF	TGTGCCAGCAGTTATGGGACAGGGAATGAGCAGTTCTTC
-	TRBV5-1	once	TRBJ1-5	CASSLDFRVDQPQHF	TGCGCCAGCAGCTTGGATTTCAGGGTTGACCAGCCCCAGCATTTT
-	TRBV9	-	TRBJ2-5	CASSISPQETQYF	TGTGCCAGCAGCATTAGTCCTCAAGAGACCCAGTACTTC
TRBD1	TRBV29-1	-	TRBJ1-6	CSTSTGEGSPLHF	TGCAGCACATCGACAGGGGAGGGCTCACCCCTCCACTTT
TRBD1	TRBV6-1	-	TRBJ2-7	CASSVTGREQYF	TGTGCCAGCAGTGTGACAGGGCGCGAGCAGTACTTC
TRBD2	TRBV28	-	TRBJ2-5	CASSGLAPRETQYF	TGTGCCAGCAGTGGACTAGCTCCCCGAGAGACCCAGTACTTC
TRBD1	TRBV19	-	TRBJ2-5	CASSIQGAKGETQYF	TGTGCCAGTAGTATCCAGGGGGCTAAGGGAGAGACCCAGTACTTC
TRBD1	TRBV18	-	TRBJ1-5	CASSPGQSNQPQHF	TGTGCCAGCTCACCGGGACAGTCAAATCAGCCCCAGCATTTT
-	TRBV5-8	once	TRBJ1-3	CASSPGNSGNTIYF	TGTGCCAGCAGCCCTGGCAACTCTGGAAACACCATATATTTT
TRBD1	TRBV16	-	TRBJ1-5	CASSQRDRRPNSNQPQHF	TGTGCCAGCAGCCAAAGGGACAGGCGCCCGAATAGCAATCAGCCCCAGCATTTT
-	TRBV30	-	TRBJ1-1	CACHSSSAFF	TGTGCCTGCCATTCCTCGAGCGCTTTCTTT
-	TRBV28	-	TRBJ2-7	CASSFDSQTPYEQYF	TGTGCCAGCAGTTTCGACAGCCAAACTCCCTACGAGCAGTACTTC
TRBD2	TRBV30	-	TRBJ2-7	CAWSEGGAYEQYF	TGTGCCTGGAGTGAGGGAGGGGCTTACGAGCAGTACTTC
-	TRBV28	-	TRBJ2-7	CASRPASLSRHEQYF	TGTGCCAGCAGGCCGGCTAGCTTGAGTAGGCACGAGCAGTACTTC
-	TRBV30	-	TRBJ1-5	CAWSGSGQFNQPQHF	TGTGCCTGGAGTGGCTCAGGACAGTTCAATCAGCCCCAGCATTTT
TRBD2	TRBV10-1	-	TRBJ2-7	CASSGPTSGKNEQYF	TGCGCCAGCAGTGGTCCGACTAGCGGGAAAAACGAGCAGTACTTC
-	TRBV2	-	TRBJ1-1	CASSEALRNTEAFF	TGTGCCAGCAGTGAAGCGCTTAGGAACACTGAAGCTTTCTTT
TRBD2	TRBV28	-	TRBJ2-7	CASSPLPSGSRISYEQYF	TGTGCCAGCAGCCCACTACCTAGCGGGAGCAGGATATCCTACGAGCAGTACTTC
-	TRBV29-1	-	TRBJ2-5	CSVDGGVAETQYF	TGCAGCGTTGACGGGGGTGTAGCAGAGACCCAGTACTTC
TRBD2	TRBV4-3	-	TRBJ2-7	CASSQDWGTSGRAAEQYF	TGCGCCAGCAGCCAAGATTGGGGGACTAGCGGGAGGGCCGCCGAGCAGTACTTC
-	TRBV6-6	once	TRBJ2-1	CASSPELISNEQFF	TGTGCCAGCAGTCCCGAACTGATTTCCAATGAGCAGTTCTTC
TRBD2	TRBV9	-	TRBJ2-1	CASRPGGTSSYNEQFF	TGTGCCAGCAGACCTGGAGGGACTAGCTCCTACAATGAGCAGTTCTTC
TRBD1	TRBV9	-	TRBJ2-7	CASSVVPTGPGEQYF	TGTGCCAGCAGCGTAGTTCCGACAGGGCCCGGGGAGCAGTACTTC
-	TRBV9	-	TRBJ2-7	CASSASSSYEQYF	TGTGCCAGCAGCGCCTCGAGCTCCTACGAGCAGTACTTC
TRBD1	TRBV6-5	-	TRBJ1-5	CASSRGQVPNQPQHF	TGTGCCAGCAGTAGGGGACAGGTTCCCAATCAGCCCCAGCATTTT
TRBD1	TRBV28	-	TRBJ1-5	CASSFSDRGYNQPQHF	TGTGCCAGCAGTTTCTCAGACAGGGGATACAATCAGCCCCAGCATTTT
TRBD2	TRBV4-3	-	TRBJ2-5	CASSQGGRELGTQYF	TGCGCCAGCAGCCAAGGCGGGAGGGAGCTTGGGACCCAGTACTTC
TRBD1	TRBV19	few	TRBJ1-2	CATYGTDTYGYTF	TGTGCCACCTACGGGACAGATACCTATGGCTACACCTTC
TRBD2	TRBV30	-	TRBJ2-4	CAWSVSSGGAVAKNIQYF	TGTGCCTGGAGTGTGTCTAGCGGGGGGGCGGTGGCCAAAAACATTCAGTACTTC
TRBD2	TRBV9	-	TRBJ2-7	CASSPRTSGSYEQYF	TGTGCCAGCAGCCCAAGGACTAGCGGGAGCTACGAGCAGTACTTC
-	TRBV2	-	TRBJ2-1	CASSLELRNEQFF	TGTGCCAGCAGTTTGGAGCTCAGAAATGAGCAGTTCTTC
TRBD2	TRBV4-3	few	TRBJ2-1	CASSQEWLAGMRTYNEQFF	TGCGCCAGCAGCCAAGAGTGGCTAGCGGGAATGAGGACCTACAATGAGCAGTTCTTC